This is a list of T cell receptor beta chains from one sample in a study of blood T cells in healthy people across ages. TCRdb re-derived calls from the 5' RACE reads in MiXCR, one entry per CDR3 protein. The table has over 1,300,000 distinct CDR3 sequences, roughly 64% seen once. The sample consisted of blood. The receptors were gathered from a man aged 18 to 30 in good health. Both conserved end residues are trimmed from each CDR3. Each record gives: J gene, V gene, CDR3 protein.

j_gene: TRBJ2-1
v_gene: TRBV6-6
CDR3aa: ASSYPSGQGYNEQF

j_gene: TRBJ2-7
v_gene: TRBV4-1
CDR3aa: ASSQVQAAYEQY

j_gene: TRBJ2-3
v_gene: TRBV20-1
CDR3aa: SASPGRVRDTQY

j_gene: TRBJ2-1
v_gene: TRBV21-1
CDR3aa: ASSKWRGAHMEYNEQF

j_gene: TRBJ1-6
v_gene: TRBV7-8
CDR3aa: ASSLRAAAPSPLH

j_gene: TRBJ2-3
v_gene: TRBV4-1
CDR3aa: ASSQGSPSTDTQY

j_gene: TRBJ2-1
v_gene: TRBV5-1
CDR3aa: ASSSVWDEQF

j_gene: TRBJ2-1
v_gene: TRBV20-1
CDR3aa: SAKAPGDNEQF

j_gene: TRBJ2-7
v_gene: TRBV3-1
CDR3aa: ASSPPTGGSYEQY

j_gene: TRBJ2-7
v_gene: TRBV7-2
CDR3aa: ASSLPQGEISYEQY

j_gene: NA
v_gene: TRBV29-1
CDR3aa: SVPGQIGPVYNEQF

j_gene: NA
v_gene: TRBV20-1
CDR3aa: SAKDRLLYEQY

j_gene: NA
v_gene: TRBV6-6
CDR3aa: ASSYLPSGSSYNEQY

j_gene: TRBJ2-1
v_gene: TRBV6-6
CDR3aa: ASSYPPTDIDEQF

j_gene: TRBJ2-7
v_gene: TRBV12-3/TRBV12-4
CDR3aa: ASSSYGGRSYEQY

j_gene: TRBJ2-3
v_gene: TRBV7-9
CDR3aa: ASSLGLAGSVGTDTQY

j_gene: TRBJ2-1
v_gene: TRBV5-1
CDR3aa: ASSLVGDGEQF

j_gene: TRBJ2-1
v_gene: TRBV7-6
CDR3aa: ASSHKGGHEQF

j_gene: TRBJ2-7
v_gene: TRBV20-1
CDR3aa: SATDSDSYEQY

j_gene: TRBJ2-7
v_gene: TRBV6-5
CDR3aa: ASSSPMGLAGAYEQY

j_gene: NA
v_gene: TRBV20-1
CDR3aa: SARVGIGGSYEQY

j_gene: TRBJ1-1
v_gene: TRBV14
CDR3aa: ASSQLTGGVTEAF

j_gene: TRBJ2-3
v_gene: TRBV28
CDR3aa: ASSLGAAGHTDTQY

j_gene: TRBJ2-3
v_gene: TRBV4-1
CDR3aa: ASSPWGKGGPPSDTQY